The rows below give T cell receptor beta chains drawn from one sample of a study of blood T cell repertoires in COVID-19. Sequenced by immunoSEQ multiplex PCR; TCRdb stores in-frame clones only, minus some. The sample holds some 290,000 clones, 85% to 90% seen once. The sequenced sample was peripheral blood. These receptor sequences come from a woman in her thirties with COVID-19, enrolled during active disease. CDR3s include the opening cysteine and the closing phenylalanine or tryptophan. A D gene is named only where the DNA matches it firmly. Size is stated for part of the rows, as once, few or many counts, or as a class when the clone is expanded.

d_call: -
clone_size: -
j_call: TRBJ1-5
v_call: TRBV24-1
cdr3_nt: TGTGCCACCAGTGATTCGTCAGGGCGGAGCAATCAGCCCCAGCATTTT
cdr3_aa: CATSDSSGRSNQPQHF

d_call: -
clone_size: -
j_call: TRBJ2-3
v_call: TRBV18
cdr3_nt: TGTGCCAGCTCACCGAACCGGATGCAGGGCTCTAGCACAGATACGCAGTATTTT
cdr3_aa: CASSPNRMQGSSTDTQYF

d_call: -
clone_size: -
j_call: TRBJ1-5
v_call: TRBV5-4
cdr3_nt: TGTGCCAGCAGCTTGGATTCCGGGACACCTAATCATTTT
cdr3_aa: CASSLDSGTPNHF

d_call: TRBD2
clone_size: -
j_call: TRBJ2-3
v_call: TRBV3-1/TRBV3-2
cdr3_nt: TGTGCCAGCAGCCCCAGCGGGAGCCTCCTAGATACGCAGTATTTT
cdr3_aa: CASSPSGSLLDTQYF

d_call: TRBD1
clone_size: -
j_call: TRBJ1-2
v_call: TRBV25-1
cdr3_nt: TGTGCCAGCAGTGCGATCACCGGGACAGGGACAAATGGCTACACCTTC
cdr3_aa: CASSAITGTGTNGYTF

d_call: -
clone_size: -
j_call: TRBJ1-1
v_call: TRBV2
cdr3_nt: TGTGCCAGCAGGTGGGCAGGTACCTACACTGAAGCTTTCTTT
cdr3_aa: CASRWAGTYTEAFF

d_call: -
clone_size: -
j_call: TRBJ1-5
v_call: TRBV30
cdr3_nt: TGTGCCTGGAGTACATTGAATAGCAATCAGCCCCAGCATTTT
cdr3_aa: CAWSTLNSNQPQHF

d_call: -
clone_size: -
j_call: TRBJ1-5
v_call: TRBV20-1
cdr3_nt: TGCAGTGCTAGTCCACAGGAGCTCAATCAGCCCCAGCATTTT
cdr3_aa: CSASPQELNQPQHF

d_call: TRBD1
clone_size: -
j_call: TRBJ2-7
v_call: TRBV12-5
cdr3_nt: TGTGCTAAAGCCCTTCCGGGACAGAGCTCCTACGAGCAGTACTTC
cdr3_aa: CAKALPGQSSYEQYF

d_call: -
clone_size: -
j_call: TRBJ1-2
v_call: TRBV14
cdr3_nt: TGTGCCAGCAGCCAAGTTAACTCAGGGGCGGATGGCTACACCTTC
cdr3_aa: CASSQVNSGADGYTF

d_call: TRBD1
clone_size: -
j_call: TRBJ1-3
v_call: TRBV5-5
cdr3_nt: TGTGCCAGCAGCTCTGACAGGGTCACCATATATTTT
cdr3_aa: CASSSDRVTIYF

d_call: TRBD1
clone_size: -
j_call: TRBJ2-7
v_call: TRBV19
cdr3_nt: TGTGCCAGTAGTCCTGGGACAGGGATGGCCTACGAGCAGTACTTC
cdr3_aa: CASSPGTGMAYEQYF

d_call: TRBD1
clone_size: -
j_call: TRBJ1-5
v_call: TRBV19
cdr3_nt: TGTGCCAGTAGTACCGGACAGGGAGGGCCTGGAAGCAATCAGCCCCAGCATTTT
cdr3_aa: CASSTGQGGPGSNQPQHF

d_call: TRBD1
clone_size: -
j_call: TRBJ1-3
v_call: TRBV15
cdr3_nt: TGTGCCACCCGGCGGACAGGGGGCCCCTTATCCGGAAACACCATATATTTT
cdr3_aa: CATRRTGGPLSGNTIYF

d_call: -
clone_size: -
j_call: TRBJ1-1
v_call: TRBV19
cdr3_nt: TGTGCCAGTAGTGCCACAACAGGGCTAGGCACTGAAGCTTTCTTT
cdr3_aa: CASSATTGLGTEAFF

d_call: -
clone_size: -
j_call: TRBJ1-6
v_call: TRBV7-9
cdr3_nt: TGTGCCAGCAGCTTAGATGTGATGGGCCAGTATAATTCACCCCTCCACTTT
cdr3_aa: CASSLDVMGQYNSPLHF

d_call: TRBD1
clone_size: once
j_call: TRBJ2-7
v_call: TRBV23-1
cdr3_nt: TGCGCCAGCAGTCACCGGGGACAGGTCAGGGCCCCTTACGAGCAGTACTTC
cdr3_aa: CASSHRGQVRAPYEQYF

d_call: -
clone_size: -
j_call: TRBJ2-2
v_call: TRBV28
cdr3_nt: TGTGCCAGCAGGGCCCCATCACCCGGGGAGCTGTTTTTT
cdr3_aa: CASRAPSPGELFF

d_call: TRBD2
clone_size: -
j_call: TRBJ2-5
v_call: TRBV3-1/TRBV3-2
cdr3_nt: TGTGCCAGCAGTCAGGGAGGGCTAGAGACCCAGTACTTC
cdr3_aa: CASSQGGLETQYF

d_call: -
clone_size: -
j_call: TRBJ1-4
v_call: TRBV19
cdr3_nt: TGTGCCAGTACGACCCTCGGGAGTGAAAAACTGTTTTTT
cdr3_aa: CASTTLGSEKLFF

d_call: -
clone_size: -
j_call: TRBJ2-3
v_call: TRBV29-1
cdr3_nt: TGCAGCGTTGAACAGGGCACAGATACGCAGTATTTT
cdr3_aa: CSVEQGTDTQYF

d_call: -
clone_size: -
j_call: TRBJ1-2
v_call: TRBV9
cdr3_nt: TGTGCCAGCAGCGTAGCTACGTCGGGAGATGGAAATGGCTACACCTTC
cdr3_aa: CASSVATSGDGNGYTF

d_call: TRBD2
clone_size: -
j_call: TRBJ2-1
v_call: TRBV7-2
cdr3_nt: TGTGCCAGCAGCTCGGGGTCAGGGCGGAGCGGGAGTGATCATGAGCAGTTCTTC
cdr3_aa: CASSSGSGRSGSDHEQFF

d_call: TRBD2
clone_size: -
j_call: TRBJ2-5
v_call: TRBV9
cdr3_nt: TGTGCCAGCAGCGTTAGCGGGAGTCCACAAGAGACCCAGTACTTC
cdr3_aa: CASSVSGSPQETQYF

d_call: -
clone_size: -
j_call: TRBJ1-1
v_call: TRBV14
cdr3_nt: TGTGCCAGCAGCCCGGGGGGTATGAACACTGAAGCTTTCTTT
cdr3_aa: CASSPGGMNTEAFF

d_call: -
clone_size: -
j_call: TRBJ1-2
v_call: TRBV18
cdr3_nt: TGTGCCAGCTCATCTCTCTATGGCTACACCTTC
cdr3_aa: CASSSLYGYTF

d_call: TRBD1
clone_size: -
j_call: TRBJ1-2
v_call: TRBV24-1
cdr3_nt: TGTGCCACCAGTGATTTTGACAGGGGAGGGGGCTACACCTTC
cdr3_aa: CATSDFDRGGGYTF

d_call: -
clone_size: -
j_call: TRBJ2-1
v_call: TRBV18
cdr3_nt: TGTGCCAGCTCACTAGCGGAGGGATTCAATGAGCAGTTCTTC
cdr3_aa: CASSLAEGFNEQFF